The clone carrying this TCR beta chain occurred a few times. The antigen is unknown. This record belongs to a study of shared clonotypes between healthy human individuals. Terminally differentiated effector memory CD45RA+ cells were excluded by CCR7 positive selection of CD45RO-negative cells. J was trimmed by 2 bases and V by 5 bases; bases with no gene match: 2. CDR3 length: 13 residues. Germline values: CDR1 SGHRS, CDR2 YFSETQ. Regarding the study as a whole: The study sampled only blood, and tissue repertoires likely differ.

Clones were read by immunoSEQ multiplex PCR, and TCRdb kept only the in-frame ones, dropping some. The sample carries some 2,100,000 clones, around 93% recorded once. The chain has TRBV5-1 and TRBJ2-7, with TRBD1 identical over 9 bases. The clonotype was recovered from a man between 18 and 35 years old in good health. Some clones in this sample may be carry-over from other donors' samples. Source material: naive CD8+ T cells from PBMCs. The CDR3 protein is CASRGQGPYEQYF. CDR3 bases: TGCGCCAGCAGGGGACAGGGACCCTACGAGCAGTACTTC.